Following are 27 T cell receptor beta chains from one sample sequenced in a study of T cell responses to AZD1222 COVID-19 vaccine. Using immunoSEQ multiplex PCR, the repertoire was profiled, and TCRdb retains in-frame clones only, with some absent. The table records some 110,000 clones, about 91% of them present only once. The sample here was peripheral blood, taken on day 0 of AZD1222 vaccination. These receptors all come from an adult in good health.

The V gene is TRBV10-3, the J gene TRBJ2-5, with D tentatively TRBD2 (5 bases). Trimming pared 8 bases from V and 3 bases from J, leaving 10 bases between. This CDR3 region has 12 residues. From germline, CDR1 is ENHRY and CDR2 SYGVKD. The DNA of the CDR3 is TGTGCCATCTCTTCGGGGAAAGAGACCCAGTACTTC. Translation gives CAISSGKETQYF.

The CDR3: CAWAAPTGGFGNTIYF. Written as DNA, the CDR3 is TGTGCCTGGGCCGCGCCGACAGGGGGCTTTGGAAACACCATATATTTT. This chain links TRBV30 with TRBJ1-3; 10 bases map to TRBD1. Germline lookup yields CDR1 GTSNPN and CDR2 SVGIG (reference sequence). The CDR3 length is 16 residues. Germline trimming cut 5 bases from V and 3 bases from J; bases unmatched to any gene: 10.

The rearrangement links TRBV14 to TRBJ2-1, with D unresolved. This CDR3 contains 11 residues. Germline loops: CDR1 SGHDN, CDR2 FVKESK. V lost 2 bases and J 9 bases, leaving 5 bases between the germline ends. The CDR3 nucleotides read TGTGCCAGCAGCCAATTTACTGAGCAGTTCTTC. It specifies CASSQFTEQFF.

The V call is TRBV7-2, the J call TRBJ1-5; 8 bases match TRBD1. The CDR3 runs 14 residues. From germline, CDR1 is SGHTA and CDR2 FQGNSA. V shed 5 bases and J 5 bases; nucleotides not matched to a gene: 5. CDR3 sequence: CASSLAGGDQPQHF. The CDR3 DNA is TGTGCCAGCAGCCTTGCAGGGGGCGATCAGCCCCAGCATTTT.

The CDR3 reads CASSQGGNEQFF. Written as DNA, the CDR3 is TGCGCCAGCAGCCAAGGAGGAAATGAGCAGTTCTTC. This sequence joins TRBV4-1 and TRBJ2-1; D unresolved. Germline V gene sequence: CDR1 MGHRA, CDR2 YSYEKL. Trimming took 1 base from V and 7 from J, leaving 5 bases between them. CDR3 length equals 12 residues.

CDR3 sequence reads: CASSSGTSGRREQYV. CDR3 nucleotides: TGTGCCAGCAGTTCTGGCACTAGCGGGAGACGGGAGCAGTACGTC. This chain connects TRBV6-5 to TRBJ2-7, with 11 bases aligning to TRBD2. The germline V gene encodes CDR1 MNHEY and CDR2 SVGAGI. The CDR3 spans 15 residues. V dropped 4 bases and J dropped 7; count of bases not matched to a gene: 9.

This sequence joins TRBV5-6 and TRBJ1-2, with D possibly TRBD1 on 5 matching bases. V lost 4 bases and J 6 bases, leaving 16 bases between the germline ends. Germline CDR1 and CDR2: SGHDT and YYEEEE. This CDR3 comprises 14 residues. The CDR3 sequence is CASSRRVLMHGYTF. DNA of the CDR3: TGTGCCAGCAGCCGCAGGGTGTTGATGCATGGCTACACCTTC.

J is TRBJ1-1 and V is TRBV11-3, with a weak D call TRBD1 (6 bases). CDR1 is SGHNT, CDR2 YENEEA, per germline. V was cut by 5 bases and J by 12 bases, with 16 bases left in between. This CDR3 spans 12 amino acids. CDR3 sequence: CASSQTGSPTFF. For the CDR3, the DNA is TGTGCCAGCAGCCAAACAGGGAGTCCGACTTTCTTT.

The rearrangement links TRBV6-2 or TRBV6-3 to TRBJ2-1; no reliable D call. Trimming took 6 bases from V and 7 from J, leaving 10 bases between them. The germline V gene encodes CDR1 MNHEY and CDR2 SVGEGT. This CDR3 region has 12 residues. CDR3 loop: CASSPQANEQFF. The CDR3 coding sequence is TGTGCCAGCAGCCCTCAGGCGAATGAGCAGTTCTTC.

The genes are TRBV5-1 and TRBJ1-6; D may be TRBD1 (5 bases). The ends were cut back, 2 bases at V and 0 bases at J, with 6 bases in the middle. The CDR3 runs 15 residues. Looked up from germline, CDR1 is SGHRS and CDR2 is YFSETQ. The CDR3 DNA is TGCGCCAGCAGCTTCGGGGGCTCCTATAATTCACCCCTCCACTTT. The encoded protein is CASSFGGSYNSPLHF.

This rearrangement joins TRBV19 to TRBJ1-5; 7 nucleotides line up with TRBD1. Per germline, CDR1 LNHDA and CDR2 SQIVND (reference sequence). V gave up 4 bases and J gave up 4 bases; unmatched junction bases: 4. The CDR3 is 14 amino acids. This CDR3 reads CASSSQGGNQPQHF. In nucleotides, the CDR3 is TGTGCCAGTAGTAGTCAGGGGGGGAATCAGCCCCAGCATTTT. Drawing the rest from reference TRBV19 and TRBJ1-5, the complete variable domain is DGGITQSPKYLFRKEGQNVTLSCEQNLNHDAMYWYRQDPGQGLRLIYYSQIVNDFQKGDIAEGYSVSREKKESFPLTVTSAQKNPTAFYLCASSSQGGNQPQHFGDGTRLSIL.

The rearrangement uses TRBV7-9 and TRBJ1-3; D is possibly TRBD1 (6 bases). The ends were cut back, 5 bases at V and 7 bases at J, with 18 bases in the middle. Looked up from germline, CDR1 is SEHNR and CDR2 is FQNEAQ (reference sequence). This CDR3 is built from 15 residues. The CDR3 bases are TGTGCCAGCAGCATGACAGGCTCAGGGACTAACACCATATATTTT. The encoded protein is CASSMTGSGTNTIYF.

This clone has just one count. This chain links TRBV9 with TRBJ2-2; a weak D match, TRBD1 (5 bases). The CDR3 has 15 amino acids. Germline V CDR1 and CDR2: SGDLS, YYNGEE. Trimming pared 0 bases from V and 6 bases from J, leaving 12 bases between. The CDR3 loop is CASSVEVQGPGELFF. The CDR3, as DNA: TGTGCCAGCAGCGTAGAGGTTCAGGGTCCCGGGGAGCTGTTTTTT. Variable domain in full (rest from reference TRBV9 and TRBJ2-2): DSGVTQTPKHLITATGQRVTLRCSPRSGDLSVYWYQQSLDQGLQFLIQYYNGEERAKGNILERFSAQQFPDLHSELNLSSLELGDSALYFCASSVEVQGPGELFFGEGSRLTVL.

The gene calls are TRBV9 and TRBJ2-3; 8 nucleotides align to TRBD1. With V trimmed by 3 bases and J by 1 base, 10 bases remained unmatched. CDR3 length: 17 amino acids. Germline CDR1 is SGDLS and CDR2 is YYNGEE. The CDR3: CASSDPVTGAGTDTQYF. DNA of the CDR3: TGTGCCAGCAGCGACCCTGTGACAGGGGCTGGCACAGATACGCAGTATTTT.

The gene calls are TRBV5-1 and TRBJ2-3; D tentatively reads TRBD1 or TRBD2 (5 bases each). The CDR3 is made up of 15 amino acids. Looked up from germline, CDR1 is SGHRS and CDR2 is YFSETQ. V was trimmed by 4 bases and J by 2 bases, leaving 14 bases between them. The CDR3 DNA reads as TGCGCCAGCAGCCGGGGCTACGCGACCACAGATACGCAGTATTTT. It encodes CASSRGYATTDTQYF.

This chain links TRBV11-2 with TRBJ2-1; TRBD2 agrees at 8 bases. Per germline, CDR1 SGHAT and CDR2 FQNNGV. V gave up 3 bases and J gave up 7 bases; unmatched junction bases: 11. This CDR3 has 16 amino acids. The CDR3 is CASSLTPRSGSNEQFF. For the CDR3, the DNA is TGTGCCAGCAGCTTGACCCCCCGGAGCGGGAGTAATGAGCAGTTCTTC.

The sample holds one count of this clone. The V call is TRBV10-3, the J call TRBJ2-2; 9 nucleotides match TRBD2. Germline values: CDR1 ENHRY, CDR2 SYGVKD. After removal of 4 bases from V and 4 bases from J, the junction contained 10 bases not matched to a gene. The CDR3 runs 17 residues. CDR3 sequence reads: CAISGRRGGGSTGELFF. The CDR3 bases are TGTGCCATCAGTGGGAGGCGGGGGGGCGGAAGCACCGGGGAGCTGTTTTTT.

The rearrangement links TRBV6-2 or TRBV6-3 to TRBJ1-1, with a possible D match to TRBD1 (5 bases). Trimming removed 4 bases from V and 4 bases from J, with 16 bases in between. The CDR3 runs to 15 residues. The germline V gene encodes CDR1 MNHEY and CDR2 SVGEGT. CDR3 amino acids: CASSFRREGPTEAFF. The CDR3 DNA follows: TGTGCCAGCAGTTTCCGCAGGGAAGGGCCCACTGAAGCTTTCTTT.

The chain recombines TRBV5-1 with TRBJ1-4; TRBD1 is a possible D gene (5 bases). Germline CDR1 and CDR2: SGHRS and YFSETQ. This CDR3 is 15 amino acids long. The V gene lost 4 bases and the J gene lost 2 bases, with 12 bases spanning the gap. CDR3 in DNA: TGCGCCAGCAGCCCGCAGGGTTACACTAATGAAAAACTGTTTTTT. Amino acids: CASSPQGYTNEKLFF.

This chain joins TRBV24-1 and TRBJ1-1, with a weak D call TRBD1 (6 bases). The CDR3 consists of 14 residues. V was shortened by 0 bases and J by 5 bases, with 9 bases between the two germline ends. Germline assignment: CDR1 KGHDR and CDR2 SFDVKD. In DNA form, the CDR3 reads TGTGCCACCAGTGATTTGAAGGGGGGGACTGAAGCTTTCTTT. Translating it yields CATSDLKGGTEAFF.

This chain uses TRBV5-8 with TRBJ2-7; TRBD1 aligns across 10 bases. V lost 3 bases and J lost 0; bases outside the gene matches: 9. Germline values: CDR1 SGHTS, CDR2 YDEGEE. CDR3 length: 17 amino acids. CDR3: CASSSLSGTGDSYEQYF. CDR3 DNA: TGTGCCAGCAGCTCCCTTTCCGGGACAGGGGACTCCTACGAGCAGTACTTC.

This clone occurred once. This chain connects TRBV6-1 to TRBJ2-7; D is unresolved. CDR3 length equals 14 residues. Germline loops: CDR1 MNHNS, CDR2 SASEGT. The V end lost 3 bases, the J end lost 1 base, and 10 bases lay between the germline ends. Here the CDR3 DNA reads TGTGCCAGCAGTGATGGCGGCTTATCCTACGAGCAGTACTTC. Translation: CASSDGGLSYEQYF.

V is TRBV6-1 and J is TRBJ2-5; possible D gene TRBD2, 6 bases. The CDR3 sequence is 14 residues long. Germline CDR1 and CDR2: MNHNS and SASEGT. V was shortened by 2 bases and J by 5 bases, with 12 bases between the two germline ends. CDR3: CASSEPGGGETQYF. The DNA for the CDR3 is TGTGCCAGCAGTGAACCCGGGGGAGGCGAGACCCAGTACTTC.

The genes are TRBV4-1 and TRBJ2-5; 7 nucleotides agree with TRBD1. Germline V gene sequence: CDR1 MGHRA, CDR2 YSYEKL. The CDR3 covers 13 residues. The ends lost 3 bases at V and 4 bases at J; junction bases unmatched: 2. This CDR3 reads CASSQAGGETQYF. The CDR3 region has the DNA TGCGCCAGCAGCCAGGCAGGGGGAGAGACCCAGTACTTC.

The V and J genes are TRBV5-1 and TRBJ1-4, with 10 bases lining up with TRBD1. V shed 4 bases and J 5 bases; nucleotides not matched to a gene: 2. Germline V gene sequence: CDR1 SGHRS, CDR2 YFSETQ. CDR3 length: 14 amino acids. The CDR3 region has the DNA TGCGCCAGCAGCCCGGGACAGGGGAATGAAAAACTGTTTTTT. Protein product: CASSPGQGNEKLFF. Drawing the rest from reference TRBV5-1 and TRBJ1-4, the complete variable domain is KAGVTQTPRYLIKTRGQQVTLSCSPISGHRSVSWYQQTPGQGLQFLFEYFSETQRNKGNFPGRFSGRQFSNSRSEMNVSTLELGDSALYLCASSPGQGNEKLFFGSGTQLSVL.

The V gene is TRBV4-3, the J gene TRBJ2-4; D may be TRBD2 (5 bases). The CDR3 sequence is 17 residues long. V was shortened by 3 bases and J by 3 bases, with 18 bases between the two germline ends. Per germline, CDR1 LGHNA and CDR2 YSLEER. CDR3: CASSQDRGIGGKNIQYF. The DNA of the CDR3 is TGCGCCAGCAGCCAGGACCGGGGTATTGGAGGCAAAAACATTCAGTACTTC.

This clone has more than one count but fewer than ten. V usage is TRBV5-1 and J usage is TRBJ2-7, with 12 nucleotides matching TRBD2. With 0 bases clipped from V and 0 bases from J, the junction kept 7 bases outside the gene matches. The CDR3 extends over 18 amino acids. Per germline, CDR1 SGHRS and CDR2 YFSETQ. The CDR3 DNA sequence: TGCGCCAGCAGCTTGGCCCCTAGCGGGGGGGCCTTCTCCTACGAGCAGTACTTC. Residues: CASSLAPSGGAFSYEQYF.